One and the same sample provided the 10 T cell receptor beta chains below, sequenced in a study of cytomegalovirus exposure and HLA in healthy donors. In the PCR, 60 Vbeta and 13 Jbeta primers were used. Repertoires were generated with immunoSEQ multiplex PCR, while TCRdb's copy carries only in-frame clones and drops some. The sample consists of under 250,000 clones, around 80% of them appearing once. The source material was PBMCs. The origin of the receptors is a male donor in good health and CMV-seronegative.

The CDR3 nucleotides are TGTGCCAGCGCGGCACAGGGGACCTATGGCTACACCTTC. It codes for CASAAQGTYGYTF. This chain links TRBV10-3 with TRBJ1-2, with TRBD1 identical over 7 bases. Trimming removed 10 bases from V and 4 bases from J; junction bases left unmatched: 9. Germline loops: CDR1 ENHRY, CDR2 SYGVKD. This CDR3 contains 13 residues.

The chain combines TRBV6-5 with TRBJ1-3; 8 bases are shared with TRBD1. The ends lost 7 bases at V and 1 base at J; junction bases unmatched: 6. Looked up from germline, CDR1 is MNHEY and CDR2 is SVGAGI. This CDR3 has 15 residues. The CDR3 is CASTPDRASGNTIYF. The DNA for the CDR3 is TGTGCCAGCACCCCGGACAGGGCATCTGGAAACACCATATATTTT.

This sequence joins TRBV5-4 and TRBJ2-7, with 14 bases fitting TRBD2. The CDR3 contains 15 residues. The V segment lost 3 bases and the J segment 7 bases; nucleotides outside the gene matches: 6. Germline lookup yields CDR1 SGHNT and CDR2 YYREEE (reference sequence). The CDR3 DNA reads TGTGCCAGCAGCTCGGGACTAGCGGGAGAAGGTGAGCAGTACTTC. This translates into CASSSGLAGEGEQYF. The full variable domain, its missing parts supplied by reference TRBV5-4 and TRBJ2-7, is ETGVTQSPTHLIKTRGQQVTLRCSSQSGHNTVSWYQQALGQGPQFIFQYYREEENGRGNFPPRFSGLQFPNYSSELNVNALELDDSALYLCASSSGLAGEGEQYFGPGTRLTVT.

The chain couples TRBV7-8 to TRBJ2-3; D might be TRBD2 (6 bases). V dropped 1 base and J dropped 1 base, with 21 bases sitting between them. The germline CDR1 and CDR2 sequences are SGHVS and FQNEAQ. The CDR3 runs to 19 residues. CDR3 sequence (DNA): TGTGCCAGCAGCTTAGTGGGGGGTGGGAGCGCCCGGGGCACAGATACGCAGTATTTT. Protein: CASSLVGGGSARGTDTQYF.

The table lists this clone with a few counts. The rearrangement uses TRBV6-1 and TRBJ1-1; the D gene is possibly TRBD1 (5 bases). Trimming stripped 6 bases from V and 1 base from J, with 12 bases between. Germline V CDR1 and CDR2: MNHNS, SASEGT. CDR3 length: 14 amino acids. DNA of the CDR3: TGTGCCAGCAGGGGGGAGGCGGGGAACACTGAAGCTTTCTTT. This sequence encodes CASRGEAGNTEAFF.

This chain uses TRBV28 with TRBJ1-5; 10 positions match TRBD1. The V and J ends lost 10 bases and 4 bases, in that order; junction bases with no gene match: 13. Germline V gene sequence: CDR1 MDHEN, CDR2 SYDVKM. The CDR3 covers 16 residues. The DNA for the CDR3 is TGTGCCATCAAATCTTATGGGGGACAGGGGAATCAGCCCCAGCATTTT. It specifies CAIKSYGGQGNQPQHF.

V and J are TRBV2 and TRBJ1-1; TRBD1 might be the D (6 bases). Between the trimmed V and J ends, which lost 2 bases and 2 bases, there was a span of 12 bases. Looked up from germline, CDR1 is SNHLY and CDR2 is FYNNEI. The CDR3 contains 15 residues. The CDR3 nucleotides are TGTGCCAGCAGTGAATTGACAGGACAAAACACTGAAGCTTTCTTT. Its translation is CASSELTGQNTEAFF.

The genes are TRBV9 and TRBJ1-2, with no clear D. The CDR3 covers 15 residues. The germline gives CDR1 SGDLS, CDR2 YYNGEE. V was clipped by 0 bases and J by 8 bases, with 17 bases between them. The CDR3 is CASSVGISVAAGYTF. As DNA, the CDR3 is TGTGCCAGCAGCGTAGGTATATCAGTGGCAGCGGGCTACACCTTC.

V usage is TRBV5-4 and J usage is TRBJ2-4, with a tentative D call TRBD1 (5 bases). This CDR3 comprises 17 residues. Trimming stripped 1 base from V and 0 bases from J, with 14 bases between. Germline V gene data show CDR1 as SGHNT and CDR2 as YYREEE (reference sequence). CDR3 sequence (DNA): TGTGCCAGCAGCTTGCCGGACATCCGCGGAGCCAAAAACATTCAGTACTTC. This codes for CASSLPDIRGAKNIQYF. Full variable domain (outside the CDR3, taken from reference TRBV5-4 and TRBJ2-4): ETGVTQSPTHLIKTRGQQVTLRCSSQSGHNTVSWYQQALGQGPQFIFQYYREEENGRGNFPPRFSGLQFPNYSSELNVNALELDDSALYLCASSLPDIRGAKNIQYFGAGTRLSVL.

This clone was picked up a small number of times. The chain joins TRBV4-1 to TRBJ1-6; D gene ambiguous. Germline values: CDR1 MGHRA, CDR2 YSYEKL. V shed 0 bases and J shed 8 bases, with 8 bases lying between them. The CDR3 length is 14 residues. The CDR3 DNA is TGCGCCAGCAGCCAAGATAGGAGGGATTCACCCCTCCACTTT. Protein: CASSQDRRDSPLHF.